The clone carrying this T cell receptor (beta chain) was observed a few times. Its antigen remains unknown. One junction end does not reproduce the germline sequence, and a read error may be involved. After constant-region reverse-primer amplification, full-length variable regions underwent semi-nested PCR with Nested Universal Primer A. MiXCR, run by TCRdb on the 5' RACE reads, gives a single entry per CDR3 protein. The sample has about 54,000 distinct CDR3 sequences, roughly a sixth seen once. Points from the study as a whole: Tumor Tregs overlapped most with tumor, then blood, naive CD4+ cells. Tumor memory CD4+ T cell TCR gene usage clustered with blood and lymph node memory CD4+ cells and lymph node naive CD4+ cells.

Sequenced input: naive CD4+ T cells sorted from blood. Regarding subset: naive CD4+ T cells, CD4+CD45RA+CD25-. The TCR sequence derives from a female donor with breast cancer.

CDR3 DNA: TGCGCCAGCACCATAAGGCGGGACTCCTACAATGAGCAGCTCTTC. This encodes CASTIRRDSYNEQLF. The V call is TRBV5-1, the J call TRBJ2-1; perhaps TRBD2 as D (6 bases). The CDR3 runs to 15 residues. CDR1 is SGHRS, CDR2 YFSETQ, per germline. The full variable domain, completed using reference TRBV5-1 and TRBJ2-1, is KAGVTQTPRYLIKTRGQQVTLSCSPISGHRSVSWYQQTPGQGLQFLFEYFSETQRNKGNFPGRFSGRQFSNSRSEMNVSTLELGDSALYLCASTIRRDSYNEQLFGPGTRLTVL.